The 5 T cell receptor beta chains in this list originate from one sample, sequenced in a study of blood T cell repertoires in COVID-19. Here immunoSEQ multiplex PCR was the method, and the copy in TCRdb shows in-frame clones only, minus some. The repertoire has 36,000 or so clones, 80% to 90% of them found once; the top ten carry 4.9%. The sample was peripheral blood. These receptor sequences come from a woman aged 65 to 85 with active COVID-19.

V and J are TRBV5-6 and TRBJ2-5; 11 bases agree with TRBD2. V lost 8 bases, J lost 4 bases, and 4 bases stayed unmatched. The germline gives CDR1 SGHDT, CDR2 YYEEEE. The CDR3 spans 13 residues. CDR3 bases: TGTGCCAGTCGACTAGCGGGGATAGAGACCCAGTACTTC. Translated: CASRLAGIETQYF.

V usage is TRBV27 and J usage is TRBJ1-6; a possible D gene is TRBD1 (5 bases). The length of the CDR3 is 17 residues. V was clipped by 1 base and J by 7 bases, with 17 bases between them. Per germline, CDR1 MNHEY and CDR2 SMNVEV (reference sequence). The CDR3 nucleotides read TGTGCCAGCAGTTTATTTAATGTGAGGGGAGGGAATTCACCCCTCCACTTT. Residues: CASSLFNVRGGNSPLHF.

The gene calls are TRBV2 and TRBJ2-1, with D unresolved. V gave up 4 bases and J gave up 3 bases, with 4 bases separating them. The V gene's germline CDR1 is SNHLY and CDR2 FYNNEI. The CDR3 consists of 12 residues. The CDR3 DNA follows: TGTGCCAGCAGTGCCGGCTACAATGAGCAGTTCTTC. This gives the protein CASSAGYNEQFF. The variable domain in full, with the rest retrieved from reference TRBV2 and TRBJ2-1, is EPEVTQTPSHQVTQMGQEVILRCVPISNHLYFYWYRQILGQKVEFLVSFYNNEISEKSEIFDDQFSVERPDGSNFTLKIRSTKLEDSAMYFCASSAGYNEQFFGPGTRLTVL.

The chain has TRBV9 and TRBJ2-1; 15 bases map to TRBD2. J lost 9 bases, V lost 3 bases, and 1 base had no gene match. This CDR3 comprises 14 residues. Per the germline V gene, CDR1 is SGDLS and CDR2 is YYNGEE. Here the CDR3 DNA reads TGTGCCAGCAGCGCGGGACTAGCGGGGGGTGAGCAGTTCTTC. Its protein is CASSAGLAGGEQFF. Filled out from reference TRBV9 and TRBJ2-1, the complete variable domain reads DSGVTQTPKHLITATGQRVTLRCSPRSGDLSVYWYQQSLDQGLQFLIQYYNGEERAKGNILERFSAQQFPDLHSELNLSSLELGDSALYFCASSAGLAGGEQFFGPGTRLTVL.

The genes are TRBV7-2 and TRBJ2-5; TRBD1 might be the D (7 bases). Germline V gives CDR1 SGHTA, CDR2 FQGNSA. Trimming removed 2 bases from V and 4 bases from J, with 17 bases in between. The CDR3 is made up of 16 amino acids. This CDR3 reads CASSLSRQGGRETQYF. CDR3 nucleotides: TGTGCCAGCAGCTTATCCCGGCAGGGGGGCCGAGAGACCCAGTACTTC.